The 8 T cell receptor beta chains listed next were all sequenced from one sample in a study of blood T cells in healthy people across ages. Sample-barcoded 5' priming and a J-beta primer mix drove a second PCR of about 6 to 12 cycles. Each CDR3 protein gets one entry after TCRdb re-called the 5' RACE reads with MiXCR. Of some 1,500,000 distinct CDR3 sequences in the sample, roughly 43% are singletons; the top ten hold approximately 4%. The specimen sequenced was blood. The receptors shown here come from a young woman in good health.

This chain connects TRBV4-3 to TRBJ2-5; 10 positions match TRBD1. Germline V CDR1 and CDR2: LGHNA, YSLEER. The V and J ends lost 0 bases and 2 bases, in that order; junction bases with no gene match: 3. The CDR3 runs to 16 residues. CDR3 region: CASSQDRDRGQETQYF. The DNA of the CDR3 is TGCGCCAGCAGCCAAGATAGGGACAGGGGACAAGAGACCCAGTACTTC.

The sample holds a few counts of this clonotype. The chain employs TRBV28 and TRBJ2-1; the D gene is possibly TRBD2 (5 bases). CDR3 size: 16 residues. V lost 5 bases to trimming and J lost 0 bases, with 14 bases between them. Germline assignment: CDR1 MDHEN and CDR2 SYDVKM. The CDR3 DNA follows: TGTGCCAGCAGTCCCCCAGAGGGCAGCTCCTACAATGAGCAGTTCTTC. Translated, it gives CASSPPEGSSYNEQFF.

The sample holds many counts of this clonotype. The chain recombines TRBV7-2 with TRBJ1-1; no reliable D call. The CDR3 spans 14 residues. The germline V and J ends were trimmed by 3 bases and 2 bases, with 10 bases remaining between them. Germline V CDR1 and CDR2: SGHTA, FQGNSA. CDR3 nucleotide sequence: TGTGCCAGCAGCTTGCGGCAGACTAACACTGAAGCTTTCTTT. Translated, it gives CASSLRQTNTEAFF.

The chain couples TRBV14 to TRBJ2-5, with no clear D. The V and J ends lost 0 bases and 4 bases respectively, with 6 bases between them. CDR1 is SGHDN, CDR2 FVKESK, per germline. The CDR3 is 13 residues long. The CDR3 is CASSQEMGETQYF. The CDR3 DNA sequence: TGTGCCAGCAGCCAAGAAATGGGAGAGACCCAGTACTTC.

Of note for this clonotype: A read error may account for a junction end that differs from germline. The chain has TRBV4-3 and TRBJ2-1, with 7 bases that match TRBD1. The germline CDR1 and CDR2 sequences are LGHNA and YSLEER. The CDR3 sequence is 15 residues long. The CDR3 coding sequence is TGCGCCAGCGGCCAGGGAAAGCAGGGGGACAATGAGCAGTTCTTC. It specifies CASGQGKQGDNEQFF.

This clonotype came up a few times. The V and J genes are TRBV5-1 and TRBJ2-1, with D unclear. The V end lost 3 bases, the J end lost 4 bases, and 14 bases lay between the germline ends. The CDR3 has 15 residues. CDR1 and CDR2 from the germline V gene are SGHRS and YFSETQ. The CDR3 DNA reads as TGCGCCAGCAGCTCTTTCGCGGATCCTTACAATGAGCAGTTCTTC. Its translation is CASSSFADPYNEQFF.

This clonotype has ten or more counts. The chain uses TRBV6-1 and TRBJ2-3, with D perhaps matching TRBD1 (5 bases). Deletions cut 7 bases from V and 2 bases from J, with 10 bases between. CDR3 length equals 13 residues. Germline CDR1 and CDR2: MNHNS and SASEGT. In DNA form, the CDR3 reads TGTGCCAGCATTACGACAGACACAGATACGCAGTATTTT. Amino acid sequence: CASITTDTDTQYF.

This clonotype was seen a few times. The chain links TRBV5-1 to TRBJ2-1, with TRBD2 as a possible D gene (5 bases). Germline CDR1 and CDR2: SGHRS and YFSETQ. Trimming stripped 4 bases from V and 6 bases from J, with 14 bases between. This CDR3 comprises 14 residues. CDR3 protein: CASSPGLSVNEQFF. For the CDR3, the DNA is TGCGCCAGCAGCCCAGGACTCTCCGTCAATGAGCAGTTCTTC.